This is a list of T cell receptor beta chains from one sample in a study of blood T cell repertoires in COVID-19. The assay was immunoSEQ multiplex PCR, and TCRdb's table has in-frame clones only and misses some. Of under 85,000 clones in the sample, roughly 86% were seen once. Sequencing input: peripheral blood. Receptors originate from a man in his sixties or seventies with acute or convalescent COVID-19. The CDR3 runs from the conserved cysteine through the conserved F or W. D genes are given only for firm matches. Not every row has a clone size; where given, it reads once, few, many or a size class.

DNA	CDR3	D	size	V	J
TGTGCCAGCAGTTACACCGGACAGGGAGGTGAAAAACTGTTTTTT	CASSYTGQGGEKLFF	TRBD1	once	TRBV6-2/TRBV6-3	TRBJ1-4
TGTGCCAGCTCACCGCTAGCTAGATTACAGTTCGCGAACACCGGGGAGCTGTTTTTT	CASSPLARLQFANTGELFF	.	.	TRBV18	TRBJ2-2
TGTGCCAGCAGTTTAGACATCAGCTATGGCTACACCTTC	CASSLDISYGYTF	.	.	TRBV12-3/TRBV12-4	TRBJ1-2
TGTGCCACCCAGCAGGGAGGGCGGAATTCACCCCTCCACTTT	CATQQGGRNSPLHF	.	.	TRBV10-3	TRBJ1-6
TGTGCCATCAGTGAAGGGGGCTCTGGCTACACCTTC	CAISEGGSGYTF	TRBD1	once	TRBV10-3	TRBJ1-2
TGTGCCAGCAGTTCAACGGGCGGGGACACCGGGGAGCTGTTTTTT	CASSSTGGDTGELFF	.	few	TRBV7-9	TRBJ2-2
TGTGCCAGCAGCTCGGCGCGGGGGCGGTCACCCCTCCACTTT	CASSSARGRSPLHF	.	.	TRBV11-2	TRBJ1-6
TGTGCCAGCAGTTACCCACCCGGTATTTGGGGGGGCAATGAGCAGTTCTTC	CASSYPPGIWGGNEQFF	TRBD2	.	TRBV6-7	TRBJ2-1
TGTGCCAGCAGTTCTCTTATAACGGGGTCAGGTCGGGCGGCTTTCTTT	CASSSLITGSGRAAFF	.	.	TRBV27	TRBJ1-1
TGTGCCAGTAGTACTAAAAGGCAGGGGAGTTGGAATGAGCAGTTCTTC	CASSTKRQGSWNEQFF	.	.	TRBV19	TRBJ2-1
TGCGCCAGCAGCCCGGCAAGGGGTATGGACATTCAGTACTTC	CASSPARGMDIQYF	.	.	TRBV5-1	TRBJ2-4
TGTGCCAGCAGCCAAGGACAGGGAGGGGAGACCCAGTACTTC	CASSQGQGGETQYF	.	.	TRBV11-3	TRBJ2-5
TGTGCCACATTTCCTAGGAGCTCCTACAATGAGCAGTTCTTC	CATFPRSSYNEQFF	.	.	TRBV5-4	TRBJ2-1
TGTGCCAGCAGTTTAGGAGGCGGATTGACCTACGAGCAGTACTTC	CASSLGGGLTYEQYF	.	.	TRBV6-5	TRBJ2-7
TGTGCCAGCAGTCCCGGGAAGATGGGGTCACCCCTCCACTTT	CASSPGKMGSPLHF	.	.	TRBV27	TRBJ1-6
TGTGCCATTCACAGGGACGGCTCAAGCTCCTACGAGCAGTACTTC	CAIHRDGSSSYEQYF	.	.	TRBV6-5	TRBJ2-7
TGTGCCAGCAGCGTCGGCGGGAGGCACACCGGGGAGCTGTTTTTT	CASSVGGRHTGELFF	TRBD2	many	TRBV9	TRBJ2-2
TGTGCCAGCAGCAAAGAGCCAGGTCCTCACTCTGGGGCCAACGTCCTGACTTTC	CASSKEPGPHSGANVLTF	.	.	TRBV21-1	TRBJ2-6
TGTGCCAGCAGCCAGGAGCTAGCGGGAGGGAGGGGTCGCGAGCAGTACTTC	CASSQELAGGRGREQYF	TRBD2	.	TRBV14	TRBJ2-7
TGTGCCAGCAGGTCTAGCGGGAGGGCCCTGGGTAATGAGCAGTTCTTC	CASRSSGRALGNEQFF	TRBD2	.	TRBV11-2	TRBJ2-1
TGTGCTATCCAGATTGCAGGGCAAGGAAGCACTGAAGCTTTCTTT	CAIQIAGQGSTEAFF	.	.	TRBV10-3	TRBJ1-1
TGTGCCAGCAGAGAGACAGGGGGAAAGGGCGAGCAGTACTTC	CASRETGGKGEQYF	TRBD1	.	TRBV6-6	TRBJ2-7
TGTGCCAGCAGCCCCAAGCTACGACAGGCGGTTTTCAACGAGCAGTACTTC	CASSPKLRQAVFNEQYF	.	.	TRBV7-9	TRBJ2-7
TGTGCCAGCAGCCAAGATGGGAGGACAGATACGCAGTATTTT	CASSQDGRTDTQYF	.	.	TRBV14	TRBJ2-3
TGCGCCAGCAGCTTGGTCCCTTACTCTGGAAACACCATATATTTT	CASSLVPYSGNTIYF	.	.	TRBV5-1	TRBJ1-3
TGTGCCAGCTCGCCGACAGGGAACTATGGCTACACCTTC	CASSPTGNYGYTF	TRBD1	.	TRBV18	TRBJ1-2
TGTGCCAGCAGTTCCCACCGGGGGTCGGGAGATACGCAGTATTTT	CASSSHRGSGDTQYF	.	once	TRBV28	TRBJ2-3
TGCGCCAGCAGCTCCTTCTACGTCGGCCGGAGCAGTCCAGCTAACTATGGCTACACCTTC	CASSSFYVGRSSPANYGYTF	.	.	TRBV5-1	TRBJ1-2
TGTGCCAGCAGTGGGGAGACAGGGGTCACTGAAGCTTTCTTT	CASSGETGVTEAFF	TRBD1	once	TRBV2	TRBJ1-1
TGTGCCACCGGGACAGGGGCCCAGCCGTTGCCGGAGTATTTT	CATGTGAQPLPEYF	TRBD1	.	TRBV24-1	TRBJ2-3
TGCGCCAGCAGCTTGCCGGGGGGGACTGAAGCTTTCTTT	CASSLPGGTEAFF	.	.	TRBV5-1	TRBJ1-1
TGTGCCAGCAGTTACCGGGTCACCCGAGATCAGCCCCAGCATTTT	CASSYRVTRDQPQHF	.	.	TRBV6-2/TRBV6-3	TRBJ1-5
TGTGCCAGCAGTCCACGACAGGGGTCATCTGGAAACACCATATATTTT	CASSPRQGSSGNTIYF	TRBD1	.	TRBV6-2/TRBV6-3	TRBJ1-3
TGTGCCAGTAGGACGGCAGCGGGCGAGCAGTACTTC	CASRTAAGEQYF	.	.	TRBV19	TRBJ2-7
TGTGCCAGCTCACCTACAGGGAATCAGCCCCAGCATTTT	CASSPTGNQPQHF	.	.	TRBV18	TRBJ1-5
TGCGCCAGCAGCCGAGAGGCCGGGACAGATAATTCACCCCTCCACTTT	CASSREAGTDNSPLHF	TRBD1	.	TRBV4-3	TRBJ1-6
TGTGCCAGCAGTTTGCCGTTGGAGTCCGGGGAGCTGTTTTTT	CASSLPLESGELFF	.	.	TRBV28	TRBJ2-2
TGTGCCAGCAGTCGGGACACTTCCAATCAGCCCCAGCATTTT	CASSRDTSNQPQHF	.	once	TRBV28	TRBJ1-5
TGTGCCAGCAGCTTGGCCGGGACAGGGTTTGGCTACACCTTC	CASSLAGTGFGYTF	TRBD1	few	TRBV5-4	TRBJ1-2
TGTGCCAGCAGTTTATTGGTCATTACAGGGGGAAAGGGCTACACCTTC	CASSLLVITGGKGYTF	TRBD1	once	TRBV28	TRBJ1-2
TGTGCCAGCAGCAGCGAACAGGTCGATCAGCCCCAGCATTTT	CASSSEQVDQPQHF	.	.	TRBV6-5	TRBJ1-5
TGTGCCAGCAGTCGGGGACAAATCGATTCCTACGAGCAGTACTTC	CASSRGQIDSYEQYF	.	.	TRBV2	TRBJ2-7